This is a list of T cell receptor beta chains from one sample in a study of cytomegalovirus exposure and HLA in healthy donors. Sequenced by immunoSEQ multiplex PCR; TCRdb stores in-frame clones only, minus some. This table has some 120,000 clones, roughly 82% appearing once. What was sequenced was PBMCs. The receptors derive from a young woman in good health and CMV-seropositive. Both conserved end residues are part of each CDR3. Each record gives: clone size, J gene, V gene, D gene, CDR3 protein, CDR3 DNA. A D gene is named only where the DNA matches it firmly. The size field is filled for only some rows; it gives once, few, many or a size class.

size: -; J: TRBJ2-3; V: TRBV6-1; D: TRBD2; CDR3: CASSELAGGGDTQYF; DNA: TGTGCCAGCAGTGAACTAGCGGGGGGCGGGGATACGCAGTATTTT
size: -; J: TRBJ1-2; V: TRBV4-1; D: TRBD1; CDR3: CASSQPGQGRAYGYTF; DNA: TGCGCCAGCAGCCAACCAGGACAGGGGAGGGCTTATGGCTACACCTTC
size: -; J: TRBJ2-6; V: TRBV13; D: -; CDR3: CASSSLRGASTAGANVLTF; DNA: TGTGCCAGCAGCTCCCTGCGGGGCGCTTCAACCGCTGGGGCCAACGTCCTGACTTTC
size: -; J: TRBJ1-1; V: TRBV6-4; D: -; CDR3: CASSEGFAGRGAFF; DNA: TGTGCCAGCAGTGAAGGATTCGCAGGGAGGGGTGCTTTCTTT
size: -; J: TRBJ1-6; V: TRBV14; D: -; CDR3: CASSQDGHINSPLHF; DNA: TGTGCCAGCAGCCAAGATGGACACATTAATTCACCCCTCCACTTT
size: -; J: TRBJ1-2; V: TRBV6-4; D: TRBD1; CDR3: CASSGQGGGGYTF; DNA: TGTGCCAGCAGCGGACAGGGAGGTGGCGGCTACACCTTC
size: -; J: TRBJ2-7; V: TRBV5-1; D: -; CDR3: CASSSENYEQYF; DNA: TGCGCCAGCAGTTCAGAGAACTACGAGCAGTACTTC
size: -; J: TRBJ2-7; V: TRBV5-5; D: -; CDR3: CASSPGYEQYF; DNA: TGTGCCAGCAGTCCCGGGTACGAGCAGTACTTC
size: once; J: TRBJ1-1; V: TRBV27; D: -; CDR3: CASTLTTGGRSEAFF; DNA: TGTGCCAGCACTCTTACAACGGGGGGAAGGAGTGAAGCTTTCTTT
size: -; J: TRBJ1-2; V: TRBV4-2; D: -; CDR3: CASSQAARQEGYGYTF; DNA: TGTGCCAGCAGCCAAGCCGCGAGACAAGAGGGCTATGGCTACACCTTC
size: once; J: TRBJ2-1; V: TRBV4-1; D: TRBD1; CDR3: CASSQGWDSYNEQFF; DNA: TGCGCCAGCAGCCAAGGGTGGGACAGCTACAATGAGCAGTTCTTC
size: -; J: TRBJ2-3; V: TRBV28; D: TRBD2; CDR3: CASSSRGLAGGVLDTQYF; DNA: TGTGCCAGCAGTTCTCGGGGACTAGCGGGGGGGGTCCTAGATACGCAGTATTTT
size: -; J: TRBJ1-3; V: TRBV18; D: -; CDR3: CASSGSVGGNTIYF; DNA: TGTGCCAGCTCGGGGAGCGTTGGTGGAAACACCATATATTTT
size: -; J: TRBJ2-7; V: TRBV19; D: -; CDR3: CASSTLDKNEQYF; DNA: TGTGCCAGTAGTACGCTGGACAAAAACGAGCAGTACTTC
size: -; J: TRBJ2-3; V: TRBV4-1; D: TRBD2; CDR3: CASSPSGGYTDTQYF; DNA: TGCGCCAGCAGCCCTAGCGGGGGCTACACAGATACGCAGTATTTT
size: -; J: TRBJ1-6; V: TRBV5-4; D: -; CDR3: CASSLATGLNSPLHF; DNA: TGTGCCAGCAGCTTGGCAACAGGGCTCAATTCACCCCTCCACTTT
size: -; J: TRBJ2-1; V: TRBV5-1; D: -; CDR3: CASSLGRGNGNEQFF; DNA: TGCGCCAGCAGCCTGGGGAGAGGGAATGGCAATGAGCAGTTCTTC
size: -; J: TRBJ2-2; V: TRBV28; D: -; CDR3: CASSLSGSGELFF; DNA: TGTGCCAGCAGTTTATCGGGTTCCGGGGAGCTGTTTTTT
size: -; J: TRBJ1-3; V: TRBV12-5; D: -; CDR3: CASGFETTSRSSGNTIYF; DNA: TGTGCTAGTGGTTTCGAAACTACCAGCAGATCCTCTGGAAACACCATATATTTT
size: -; J: TRBJ2-2; V: TRBV4-1; D: -; CDR3: CASSQDYRGWTGELFF; DNA: TGCGCCAGCAGCCAAGATTACCGGGGATGGACCGGGGAGCTGTTTTTT
size: -; J: TRBJ1-3; V: TRBV13; D: -; CDR3: CASSLGSGDLGNTIYF; DNA: TGTGCCAGCAGCTTAGGCTCAGGGGACCTTGGAAACACCATATATTTT
size: -; J: TRBJ2-3; V: TRBV5-1; D: TRBD1; CDR3: CASTLQGEKTDTQYF; DNA: TGCGCCAGCACCCTCCAGGGGGAGAAGACAGATACGCAGTATTTT
size: -; J: TRBJ2-7; V: TRBV6-5; D: -; CDR3: CASEGETTLDEQYF; DNA: TGTGCCAGCGAGGGGGAGACAACCCTTGACGAGCAGTACTTC
size: once; J: TRBJ1-2; V: TRBV18; D: TRBD1; CDR3: CASSPPGQPDGYTF; DNA: TGTGCCAGCTCACCTCCGGGACAGCCCGATGGCTACACCTTC
size: -; J: TRBJ2-5; V: TRBV27; D: TRBD1; CDR3: CASSNQGEETQYF; DNA: TGTGCCAGCAGTAATCAGGGGGAAGAGACCCAGTACTTC
size: once; J: TRBJ2-1; V: TRBV5-1; D: TRBD2; CDR3: CASSSLAGGTDNEQFF; DNA: TGCGCCAGCAGCTCCTTAGCGGGGGGGACCGACAATGAGCAGTTCTTC
size: -; J: TRBJ1-2; V: TRBV28; D: -; CDR3: CASRYFYGYTF; DNA: TGTGCCAGCAGGTACTTCTATGGCTACACCTTC
size: few; J: TRBJ1-5; V: TRBV12-5; D: TRBD1; CDR3: CASGLEQGFSNQPQHF; DNA: TGTGCTAGTGGTTTGGAACAGGGGTTTAGCAATCAGCCCCAGCATTTT
size: -; J: TRBJ2-1; V: TRBV19; D: -; CDR3: CASSIGALNEQFF; DNA: TGTGCCAGTAGTATAGGGGCGTTGAATGAGCAGTTCTTC
size: few; J: TRBJ2-1; V: TRBV19; D: TRBD2; CDR3: CASSGAGVYNEQFF; DNA: TGTGCCAGTAGTGGGGCGGGGGTTTACAATGAGCAGTTCTTC
size: -; J: TRBJ2-5; V: TRBV18; D: TRBD2; CDR3: CASSPTSRGETQYF; DNA: TGTGCCAGCTCACCGACTAGCCGGGGGGAGACCCAGTACTTC
size: -; J: TRBJ2-3; V: TRBV30; D: -; CDR3: CAWGAGSTDTQYF; DNA: TGTGCCTGGGGGGCAGGTTCCACAGATACGCAGTATTTT
size: -; J: TRBJ1-6; V: TRBV4-1; D: TRBD1; CDR3: CASSRLGQTNSPLHF; DNA: TGCGCCAGCAGCCGACTGGGACAGACAAATTCACCCCTCCACTTT
size: once; J: TRBJ2-3; V: TRBV28; D: -; CDR3: CASSRREDTQYF; DNA: TGTGCCAGCAGCCGGAGAGAGGATACGCAGTATTTT
size: once; J: TRBJ2-7; V: TRBV5-5; D: -; CDR3: CASSFGDSNSYEQYF; DNA: TGTGCCAGCAGCTTTGGAGACTCCAACTCCTACGAGCAGTACTTC
size: -; J: TRBJ2-3; V: TRBV5-1; D: TRBD2; CDR3: CASSGYGGGSDTQYF; DNA: TGCGCCAGCAGCGGCTACGGGGGAGGGTCAGATACGCAGTATTTT
size: -; J: TRBJ1-1; V: TRBV10-3; D: -; CDR3: CAISDPRGGTEAFF; DNA: TGTGCCATCAGTGACCCGCGGGGCGGGACTGAAGCTTTCTTT
size: -; J: TRBJ1-6; V: TRBV27; D: -; CDR3: CASSFQRQPYNSPLHF; DNA: TGTGCCAGCAGTTTCCAACGACAGCCCTATAATTCACCCCTCCACTTT
size: -; J: TRBJ1-1; V: TRBV25-1; D: TRBD1; CDR3: CASSSLARQGATEAFF; DNA: TGTGCCAGCAGCTCGCTTGCTAGGCAGGGGGCGACTGAAGCTTTCTTT
size: -; J: TRBJ1-1; V: TRBV5-4; D: -; CDR3: CASSSTGTAFF; DNA: TGTGCCAGCAGCTCCACAGGGACGGCTTTCTTT
size: few; J: TRBJ2-2; V: TRBV7-9; D: TRBD1; CDR3: CAIPKGDRARSGELFF; DNA: TGTGCCATCCCAAAGGGGGACAGGGCGAGGTCCGGGGAGCTGTTTTTT
size: few; J: TRBJ1-6; V: TRBV6-4; D: -; CDR3: CASSSRPGNDSPLHF; DNA: TGTGCCAGCAGCTCGCGGCCAGGGAACGATTCACCCCTCCACTTT
size: -; J: TRBJ2-7; V: TRBV6-1; D: TRBD1; CDR3: CASSEPRQGYYEQYF; DNA: TGTGCCAGCAGTGAACCCCGACAGGGGTACTACGAGCAGTACTTC
size: -; J: TRBJ2-7; V: TRBV7-9; D: -; CDR3: CASSLETGYNYEQYF; DNA: TGTGCCAGCAGCTTAGAGACAGGCTATAACTACGAGCAGTACTTC
size: few; J: TRBJ2-2; V: TRBV7-2; D: -; CDR3: CASSKQTGSNTGELFF; DNA: TGTGCCAGCAGCAAACAGACAGGTTCGAACACCGGGGAGCTGTTTTTT
size: few; J: TRBJ2-1; V: TRBV7-6; D: TRBD2; CDR3: CASSLQLAGGREQFF; DNA: TGTGCCAGCAGCTTACAACTAGCGGGGGGTCGTGAGCAGTTCTTC
size: -; J: TRBJ1-1; V: TRBV28; D: TRBD1; CDR3: CASSLAGQGANTEAFF; DNA: TGTGCCAGCAGTTTAGCCGGACAGGGGGCGAACACTGAAGCTTTCTTT
size: -; J: TRBJ2-7; V: TRBV4-1; D: TRBD1; CDR3: CASSQPGQGYEQYF; DNA: TGCGCCAGCAGCCAACCGGGACAGGGCTACGAGCAGTACTTC
size: -; J: TRBJ1-1; V: TRBV28; D: -; CDR3: CASSLTVNTEAFF; DNA: TGTGCCAGCAGTTTGACAGTGAACACTGAAGCTTTCTTT
size: -; J: TRBJ2-3; V: TRBV29-1; D: -; CDR3: CSVGAGADTQYF; DNA: TGCAGCGTTGGGGCGGGGGCGGATACGCAGTATTTT
size: -; J: TRBJ2-3; V: TRBV7-8; D: TRBD2; CDR3: CASSPPSGGARTDTQYF; DNA: TGTGCCAGCAGCCCTCCTAGCGGGGGGGCCCGCACAGATACGCAGTATTTT
size: few; J: TRBJ2-5; V: TRBV5-4; D: -; CDR3: CASSPGSETQYF; DNA: TGTGCCAGCAGCCCCGGTAGTGAGACCCAGTACTTC
size: -; J: TRBJ2-7; V: TRBV5-4; D: TRBD2; CDR3: CASSTKSGGTYEQYF; DNA: TGTGCCAGCAGCACCAAAAGCGGGGGGACCTACGAGCAGTACTTC
size: -; J: TRBJ2-1; V: TRBV7-2; D: TRBD2; CDR3: CASSPGLAGGPEEFF; DNA: TGTGCCAGCAGCCCAGGACTAGCGGGGGGACCTGAGGAGTTCTTC
size: -; J: TRBJ2-7; V: TRBV2; D: -; CDR3: CASMIAHSYEQYF; DNA: TGTGCCAGCATGATAGCCCACTCCTACGAGCAGTACTTC
size: -; J: TRBJ2-1; V: TRBV5-1; D: -; CDR3: CASSLYRDGYNEQFF; DNA: TGCGCCAGCAGCCTTTACAGGGATGGATACAATGAGCAGTTCTTC
size: -; J: TRBJ2-3; V: TRBV5-4; D: TRBD2; CDR3: CASSGGGGADTQYF; DNA: TGTGCCAGCAGTGGGGGGGGAGGGGCAGATACGCAGTATTTT